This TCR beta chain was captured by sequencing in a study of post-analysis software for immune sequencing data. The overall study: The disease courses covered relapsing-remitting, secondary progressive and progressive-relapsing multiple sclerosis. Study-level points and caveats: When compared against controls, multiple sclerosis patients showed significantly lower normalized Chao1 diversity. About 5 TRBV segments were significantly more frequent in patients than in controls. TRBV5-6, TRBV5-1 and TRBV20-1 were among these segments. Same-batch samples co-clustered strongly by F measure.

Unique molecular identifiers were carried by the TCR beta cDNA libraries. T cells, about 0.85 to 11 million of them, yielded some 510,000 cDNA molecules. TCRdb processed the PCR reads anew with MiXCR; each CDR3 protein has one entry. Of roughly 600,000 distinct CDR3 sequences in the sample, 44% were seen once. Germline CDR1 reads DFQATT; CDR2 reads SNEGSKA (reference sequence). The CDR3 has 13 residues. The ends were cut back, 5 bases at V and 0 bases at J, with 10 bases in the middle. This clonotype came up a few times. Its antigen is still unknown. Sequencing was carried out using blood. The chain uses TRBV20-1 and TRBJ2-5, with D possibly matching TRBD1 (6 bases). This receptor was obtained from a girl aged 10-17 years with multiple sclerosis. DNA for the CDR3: TGCAGTGCTCACTGGACAGACCAAGAGACCCAGTACTTC. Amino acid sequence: CSAHWTDQETQYF.